This T cell receptor (beta chain) was documented in a study of shared clonotypes between healthy human individuals. Trimming shortened V by 1 base and J by 8 bases, and 20 bases separated the two germline ends. The CDR3 length is 16 residues. From germline, CDR1 is MNHEY and CDR2 SMNVEV (reference sequence). Using immunoSEQ multiplex PCR, the repertoire was profiled, and TCRdb retains in-frame clones only, with some absent. The sample yields 100,000 to 130,000 clones, 68% seen once. Sequencing was done on a sample of memory CD8+ T cells sorted from blood. Subset meaning: CD45RO+ cells pooled with CCR7-negative TemRA cells. The chain carries TRBV27 and TRBJ1-2; D unclear. The receptor's source is a woman aged 25-40 years in good health. CDR3 sequence: CASSLYYGSPTAGYTF. CDR3 nucleotides: TGTGCCAGCAGTTTATATTATGGGTCCCCGACTGCGGGCTACACCTTC.